This section outlines one TCR beta chain sequence together with its context. This sample was included in a study of shared clonotypes between healthy human individuals. Clones were sequenced by immunoSEQ multiplex PCR, and TCRdb holds only the in-frame ones, with some missing. The table has roughly 2 million clones, about 95% seen once. Selected positively for CCR7 and CD45RO-negative, naive CD8 cells excluded terminally differentiated effector memory CD45RA+ cells. V gave up 7 bases and J gave up 5 bases, with 14 bases separating them. This CDR3 spans 13 amino acids. From germline, CDR1 is WSHSY and CDR2 SAAADI.

Sequenced input: naive CD8+ T cells sorted from blood. This sequence originates from a man younger than 35 in good health. V usage is TRBV10-2 and J usage is TRBJ2-5, with D maybe TRBD2 (6 bases). DNA of the CDR3: TGCGCCAGCACTCCGGGAGTTAGGGAGACCCAGTACTTC. Protein sequence: CASTPGVRETQYF.